This T cell receptor beta chain emerged from a study of blood T cell repertoires in COVID-19 (dated by TCRdb to 2020 to 2021). A note on the overall study: Samples from collaborators originated in the United States, Italy and Spain and spanned both the acute and convalescent phases of COVID-19. A de-identified subject ID, COVID-19 status, age in years and sex were almost always included in the sample metadata. HLA class I and class II types, where available, came from metadata supplied by the sample provider rather than from assay-based typing. The prospective study material was composed of cDNA or gDNA derived from T cells, B-cell-depleted T cells, or PBMCs. Subjects who had been exposed to COVID-19, were actively infected with it, or had recovered from it provided the deeply sampled blood TCRbeta repertoires that made up the dataset. The samples were drawn from two sources: the first 160 participants of the ongoing ImmuneRACE study, and 1,000 to 1,500 subjects contributed by 6 global collaborators. A freely available public database, intended as a resource for researchers studying the immune response to SARS-CoV-2, is where the repertoires were released.

One collaborating source in Seattle enrolled patients during active infection and followed them longitudinally through the course of disease. Each collaborating institution followed its own protocols to collect whole blood in K2EDTA tubes. For TCRbeta analysis, collaborator samples were shipped as frozen whole blood, as isolated PBMCs, or as DNA extracted from either sample type. Overall study results and their limits: The quantity of clinical and demographic metadata differed by source and by participant and was supplied without curation.

The immunoSEQ Assay, a bias-controlled multiplex PCR, was used to amplify TCRbeta CDR3 regions from genomic DNA. Under the source paper's analysis protocol: Within the assay, amplification of reference gene primers was used to estimate how many nucleated cells each sample contained. Sequence reads were collapsed and filtered to measure the absolute abundance of every unique TCRbeta CDR3 rearrangement. For each sample, productive Simpson clonality was calculated as the square root of Simpson's diversity index across productive rearrangements. TCRdb provides this immuneACCESS table in a form limited to in-frame rearrangements. Some clones are lacking; in checked studies, under half of them reflect an unresolved V gene, and why the rest are absent is not known. D and trimming were read from the DNA, whereas the V and J calls and clone size are those reported in that table. Across this sample there are roughly 210,000 clones, with roughly 84% seen only once. The top ten constitute about 11% of the sample.

The germline ends are 16 bases apart after V is trimmed by 8 bases and J by 3 bases. Spanning cysteine to phenylalanine, the CDR3 consists of 14 amino acids. The kept DNA is CDR3 alone, 42 bases in frame from the first base. For CDR1 and CDR2, the germline V gene (reference sequence) lists MNHEY and SMNVEV. This clone was seen a few times. What this receptor recognizes is not known. The sample holds no much larger clone one base away, and base qualities are not on file. This chain is built from TRBV27 and TRBJ1-1, with no D gene named confidently. The sample taken for sequencing was peripheral blood. The receptor was derived from an elderly woman with COVID-19, enrolled during active disease. The CDR3 sequence is CASASTVPHTEAFF. The DNA reads as follows: TGTGCCAGCGCAAGTACAGTCCCGCACACTGAAGCTTTCTTT.